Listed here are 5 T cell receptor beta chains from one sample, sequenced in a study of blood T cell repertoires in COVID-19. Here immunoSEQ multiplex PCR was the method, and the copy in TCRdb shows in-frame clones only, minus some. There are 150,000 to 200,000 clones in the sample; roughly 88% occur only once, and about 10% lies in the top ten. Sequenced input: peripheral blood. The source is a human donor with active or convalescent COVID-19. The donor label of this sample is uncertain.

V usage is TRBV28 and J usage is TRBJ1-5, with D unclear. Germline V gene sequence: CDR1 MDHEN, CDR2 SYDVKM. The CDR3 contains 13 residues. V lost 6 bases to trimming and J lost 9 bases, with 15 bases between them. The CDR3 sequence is CASSYDSSWPQHF. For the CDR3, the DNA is TGTGCCAGCAGCTACGACTCCTCCTGGCCCCAGCATTTT.

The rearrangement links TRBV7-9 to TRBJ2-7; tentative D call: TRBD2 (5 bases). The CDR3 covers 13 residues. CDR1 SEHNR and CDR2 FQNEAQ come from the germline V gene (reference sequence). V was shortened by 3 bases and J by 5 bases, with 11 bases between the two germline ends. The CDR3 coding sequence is TGTGCCAGCAGCTTCCTAGCCGGGGACGAGCAGTACTTC. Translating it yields CASSFLAGDEQYF.

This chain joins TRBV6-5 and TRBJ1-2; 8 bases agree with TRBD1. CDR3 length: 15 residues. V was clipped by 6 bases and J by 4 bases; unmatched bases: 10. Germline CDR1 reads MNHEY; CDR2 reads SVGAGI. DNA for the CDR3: TGTGCCAGCAGGGCAGGGGGCGAATTGCCCTATGGCTACACCTTC. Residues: CASRAGGELPYGYTF.

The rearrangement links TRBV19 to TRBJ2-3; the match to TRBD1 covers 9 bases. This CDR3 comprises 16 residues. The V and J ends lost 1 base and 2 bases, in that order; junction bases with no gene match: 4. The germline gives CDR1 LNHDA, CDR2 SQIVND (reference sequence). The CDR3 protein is CASSIAGTGSTDTQYF. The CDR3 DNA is TGTGCCAGTAGTATAGCCGGGACAGGGTCCACAGATACGCAGTATTTT.

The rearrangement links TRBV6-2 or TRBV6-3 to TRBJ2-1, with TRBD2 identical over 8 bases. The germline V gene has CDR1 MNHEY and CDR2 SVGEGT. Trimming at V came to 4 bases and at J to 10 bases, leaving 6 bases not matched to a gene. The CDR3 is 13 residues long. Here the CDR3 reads CASSLGIAGEQFF. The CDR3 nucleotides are TGTGCCAGCAGTTTAGGGATAGCGGGGGAGCAGTTCTTC.